The TCR beta chain described here comes from a study of OX40 agonist ivuxolimab in advanced cancers. In the study overall: Ivuxolimab was an agonistic, fully human IgG2 monoclonal antibody directed against OX40 (CD134), a costimulatory receptor. The paper describes the monotherapy dose-escalation part (N of about 47 patients) of the phase I trial of ivuxolimab. Of the approximately 53 patients in dose escalation, 19 had hepatocellular carcinoma, some 15 had melanoma, 9 had renal cell carcinoma and 9 had head and neck cancer. Prior anti-PD-1, anti-PD-L1 or anti-CTLA-4 therapy was permitted, and approximately 40% of dose-escalation patients had received checkpoint inhibitors. The purpose of peripheral TCRbeta sequencing was to test whether ivuxolimab changed TCR sequence diversity and led to clonal T-cell expansion. Partial responses occurred in three dose-escalation patients, of whom one had hepatocellular carcinoma and two had cutaneous melanoma. Intravenous ivuxolimab was administered to patients every 2 weeks at six dose levels: 0.01, 0.1, 0.3, 1.5, 3 and 10 mg/kg. In the dose-escalation cohort, 82.7% of patients were male, and the mean age was approximately 60 years, with a range of about 23 to 90.

The CDR3 runs 13 amino acids, cysteine and phenylalanine included. Left in the record is the CDR3 DNA by itself, 39 bases read in frame from the first base. V and J are truncated by 4 bases and 3 bases respectively, leaving an intervening sequence of 8 bases. CDR1 and CDR2, looked up from the germline V gene (reference sequence), are SEHNR and FQNEAQ. The investigation overall reported the following: Partial responders in the 0.1-3.0 mg/kg groups had among the lowest normalized peripheral clonal expansion, especially among CD8+ T cells. On average, CD8+ T cells showed more expanded clones than CD4+ T cells after ivuxolimab. Low levels of normalized T-cell clonal expansion were also shown by some nonresponding patients. At doses of 0.1 to 3.0 mg/kg, clonal expansion of both CD4+ and CD8+ T cells in blood was seen between baseline and week 6. Antigen specificity was not determined for the clonally expanded peripheral T cells.

Genomic DNA was isolated from the sorted cells so that the TCRbeta CDR3 region could be sequenced. The immunoSEQ Assay was used to sequence the TCRbeta CDR3 regions. The immuneACCESS repertoire file appears here via TCRdb, limited to in-frame rearrangements. These files lack a portion of the clones; in checked studies, under half of the deficit traces to unresolved V genes, and the cause of the others is not known. This sample is represented by tens of thousands of clones; roughly three quarters of them were singletons. 5% of the sample belongs to the ten largest clones. About this clone itself: The antigen it binds to is not known. No much larger clonotype is one base removed from it; base qualities were not supplied.

Patients with autoimmune disease history or receiving systemic immunosuppression were excluded from the trial. Peripheral blood for TCR sequencing was collected from all dose cohorts at baseline, on cycle 4 day 1, and on cycle 7 day 1. The samples were taken from a phase I, first-in-human, multicenter, open-label dose-escalation trial of ivuxolimab. Adults with locally advanced or metastatic melanoma, renal cell, hepatocellular, or head and neck squamous cell carcinoma were enrolled in the trial. Before TCR sequencing, CD4+ and CD8+ T cells were separately sorted from peripheral blood. The specimen comprised CD4+ or CD8+ T cells sorted from blood, sampled in a trial of the OX40 agonist ivuxolimab. This TCR was recovered from an adult with an advanced solid tumor such as melanoma, head and neck, liver or kidney cancer. The V gene is TRBV7-9 and the J gene is TRBJ2-3; the D match is possibly TRBD1 or TRBD2, with 5 bases aligned in each. The sequenced DNA is TGTGCCAGCAGCTCGGGACCTACAGATACGCAGTATTTT. Translated, it reads CASSSGPTDTQYF.